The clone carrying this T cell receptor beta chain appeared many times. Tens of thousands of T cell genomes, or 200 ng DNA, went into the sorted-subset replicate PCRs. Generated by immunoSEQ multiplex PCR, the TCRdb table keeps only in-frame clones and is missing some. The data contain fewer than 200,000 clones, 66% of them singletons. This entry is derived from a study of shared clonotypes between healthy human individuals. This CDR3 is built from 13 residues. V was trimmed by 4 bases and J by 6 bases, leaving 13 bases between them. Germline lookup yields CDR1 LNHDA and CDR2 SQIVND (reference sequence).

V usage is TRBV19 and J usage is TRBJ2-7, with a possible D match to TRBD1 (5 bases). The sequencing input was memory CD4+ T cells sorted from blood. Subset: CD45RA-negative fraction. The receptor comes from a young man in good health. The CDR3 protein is CASSTQGWGEQYF. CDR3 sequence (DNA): TGTGCCAGTAGTACCCAGGGCTGGGGCGAGCAGTACTTC.